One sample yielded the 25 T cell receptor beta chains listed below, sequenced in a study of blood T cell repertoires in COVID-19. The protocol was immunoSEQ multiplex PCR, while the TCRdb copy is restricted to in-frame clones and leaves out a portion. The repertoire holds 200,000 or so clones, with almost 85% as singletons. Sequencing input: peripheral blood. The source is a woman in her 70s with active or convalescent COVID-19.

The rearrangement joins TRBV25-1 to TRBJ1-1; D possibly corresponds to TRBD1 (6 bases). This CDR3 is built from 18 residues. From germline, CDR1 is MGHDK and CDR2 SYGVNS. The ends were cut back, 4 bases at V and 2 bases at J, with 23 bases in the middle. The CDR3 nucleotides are TGTGCCAGCAGTGGTATCGTCGGGCAGGGGATGGGAAACACTGAAGCTTTCTTT. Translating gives CASSGIVGQGMGNTEAFF.

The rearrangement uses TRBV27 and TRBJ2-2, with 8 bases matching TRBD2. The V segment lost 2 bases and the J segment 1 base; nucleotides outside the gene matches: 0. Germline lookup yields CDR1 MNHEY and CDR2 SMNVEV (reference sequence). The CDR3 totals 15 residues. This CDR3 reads CASSLLAGNTGELFF. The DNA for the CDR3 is TGTGCCAGCAGTTTACTAGCGGGGAACACCGGGGAGCTGTTTTTT.

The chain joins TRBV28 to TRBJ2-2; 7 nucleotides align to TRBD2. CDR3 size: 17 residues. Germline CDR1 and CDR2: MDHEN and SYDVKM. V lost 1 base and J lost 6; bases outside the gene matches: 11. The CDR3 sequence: CASSLSGGYLIPGELFF. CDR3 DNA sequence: TGTGCCAGCAGTTTATCGGGAGGCTACCTAATTCCCGGGGAGCTGTTTTTT.

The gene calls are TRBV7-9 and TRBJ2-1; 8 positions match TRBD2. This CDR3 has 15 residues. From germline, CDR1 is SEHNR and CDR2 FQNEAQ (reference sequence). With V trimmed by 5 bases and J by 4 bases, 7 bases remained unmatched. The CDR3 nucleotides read TGTGCCAGCAGCGGGGAGCGGGAGAAGTACAATGAGCAGTTCTTC. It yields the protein CASSGEREKYNEQFF.

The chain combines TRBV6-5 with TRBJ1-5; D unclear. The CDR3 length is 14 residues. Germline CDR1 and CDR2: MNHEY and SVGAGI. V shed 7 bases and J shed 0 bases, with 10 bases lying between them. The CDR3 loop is CASTQEISNQPQHF. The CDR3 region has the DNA TGTGCCAGCACCCAGGAAATTAGCAATCAGCCCCAGCATTTT.

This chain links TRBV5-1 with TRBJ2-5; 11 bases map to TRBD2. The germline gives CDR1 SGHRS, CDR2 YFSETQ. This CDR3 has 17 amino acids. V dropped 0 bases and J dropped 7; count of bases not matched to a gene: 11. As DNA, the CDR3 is TGCGCCAGCAGCTTGGCCGGGCTAGCGGGAGGTCCGAGGACCCAGTACTTC. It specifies CASSLAGLAGGPRTQYF. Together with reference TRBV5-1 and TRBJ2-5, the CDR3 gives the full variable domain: KAGVTQTPRYLIKTRGQQVTLSCSPISGHRSVSWYQQTPGQGLQFLFEYFSETQRNKGNFPGRFSGRQFSNSRSEMNVSTLELGDSALYLCASSLAGLAGGPRTQYFGPGTRLLVL.

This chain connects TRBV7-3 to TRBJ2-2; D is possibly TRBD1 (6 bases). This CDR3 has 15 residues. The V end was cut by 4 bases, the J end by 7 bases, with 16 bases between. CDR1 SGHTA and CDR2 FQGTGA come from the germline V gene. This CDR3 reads CASSSHYQGIGELFF. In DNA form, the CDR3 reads TGTGCCAGCAGCTCCCATTATCAGGGGATCGGGGAGCTGTTTTTT. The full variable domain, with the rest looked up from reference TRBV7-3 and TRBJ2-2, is GAGVSQTPSNKVTEKGKYVELRCDPISGHTALYWYRQSLGQGPEFLIYFQGTGAADDSGLPNDRFFAVRPEGSVSTLKIQRTERGDSAVYLCASSSHYQGIGELFFGEGSRLTVL.

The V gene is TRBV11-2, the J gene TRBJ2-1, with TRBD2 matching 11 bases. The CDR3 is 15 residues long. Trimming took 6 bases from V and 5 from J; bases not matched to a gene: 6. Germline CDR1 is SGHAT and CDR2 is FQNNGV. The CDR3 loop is CASRRLAGSHNEQFF. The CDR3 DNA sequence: TGTGCCAGCAGAAGACTAGCGGGAAGCCACAATGAGCAGTTCTTC.

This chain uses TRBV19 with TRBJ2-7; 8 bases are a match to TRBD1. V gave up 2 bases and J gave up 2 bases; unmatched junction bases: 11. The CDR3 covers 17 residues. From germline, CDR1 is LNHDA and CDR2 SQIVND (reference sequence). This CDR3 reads CASSILGDRGHTYEQYF. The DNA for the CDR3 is TGTGCCAGTAGTATATTGGGCGACAGGGGTCACACCTACGAGCAGTACTTC.

As DNA, the CDR3 is TGTGCCAGCAGCCCCTTGGGTGGCGGGGGCCAAGAGACCCAGTACTTC. Residues: CASSPLGGGGQETQYF. The rearrangement uses TRBV7-9 and TRBJ2-5, with 7 bases that match TRBD2. Germline V CDR1 and CDR2: SEHNR, FQNEAQ (reference sequence). V lost 5 bases and J lost 1; bases outside the gene matches: 10. This CDR3 has 16 residues.

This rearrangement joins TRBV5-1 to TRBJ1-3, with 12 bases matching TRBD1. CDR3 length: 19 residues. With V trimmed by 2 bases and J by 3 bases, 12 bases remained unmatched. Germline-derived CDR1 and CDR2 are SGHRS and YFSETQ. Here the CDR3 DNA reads TGCGCCAGCAGCTTAAATCTTCCGGGACAGGGGGCGCGTGGAAACACCATATATTTT. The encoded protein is CASSLNLPGQGARGNTIYF.

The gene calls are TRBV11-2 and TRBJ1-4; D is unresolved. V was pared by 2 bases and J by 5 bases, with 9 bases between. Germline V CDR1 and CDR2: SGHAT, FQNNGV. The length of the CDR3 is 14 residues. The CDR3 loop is CASSLRGRNEKLFF. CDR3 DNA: TGTGCCAGCAGCTTACGTGGCAGAAATGAAAAACTGTTTTTT. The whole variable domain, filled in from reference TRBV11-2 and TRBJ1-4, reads EAGVAQSPRYKIIEKRQSVAFWCNPISGHATLYWYQQILGQGPKLLIQFQNNGVVDDSQLPKDRFSAERLKGVDSTLKIQPAKLEDSAVYLCASSLRGRNEKLFFGSGTQLSVL.

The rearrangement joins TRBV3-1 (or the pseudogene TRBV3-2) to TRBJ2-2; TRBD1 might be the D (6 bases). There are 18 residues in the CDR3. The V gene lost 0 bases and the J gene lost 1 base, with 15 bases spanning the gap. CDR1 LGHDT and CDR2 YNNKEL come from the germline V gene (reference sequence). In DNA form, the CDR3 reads TGTGCCAGCAGCCAAGATAGGGGGATGGCTGGGAACACCGGGGAGCTGTTTTTT. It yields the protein CASSQDRGMAGNTGELFF.

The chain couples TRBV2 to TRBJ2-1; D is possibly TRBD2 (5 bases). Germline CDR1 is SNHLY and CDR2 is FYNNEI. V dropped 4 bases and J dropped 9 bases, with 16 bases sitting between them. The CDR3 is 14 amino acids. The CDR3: CASSATTGLAEQFF. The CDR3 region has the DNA TGTGCCAGCAGTGCTACGACGGGGTTAGCTGAGCAGTTCTTC.

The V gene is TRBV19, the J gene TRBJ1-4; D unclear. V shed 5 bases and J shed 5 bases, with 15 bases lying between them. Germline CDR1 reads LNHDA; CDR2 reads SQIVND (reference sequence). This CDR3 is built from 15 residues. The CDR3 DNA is TGTGCCAGTAGTCCCTCGGCACAGAGAAATGAAAAACTGTTTTTT. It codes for CASSPSAQRNEKLFF.

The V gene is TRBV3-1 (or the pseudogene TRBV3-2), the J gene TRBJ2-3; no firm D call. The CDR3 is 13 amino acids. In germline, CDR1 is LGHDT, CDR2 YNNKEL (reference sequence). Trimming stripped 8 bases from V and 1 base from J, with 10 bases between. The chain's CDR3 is CASGPLGTDTQYF. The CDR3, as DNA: TGTGCCAGCGGCCCTCTTGGCACAGATACGCAGTATTTT.

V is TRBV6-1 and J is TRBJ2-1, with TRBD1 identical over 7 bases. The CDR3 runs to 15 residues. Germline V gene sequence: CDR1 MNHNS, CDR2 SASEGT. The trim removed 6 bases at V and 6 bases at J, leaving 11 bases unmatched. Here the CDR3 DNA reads TGTGCCAGCAGCGGGACAGCCTTCCTCGTCAATGAGCAGTTCTTC. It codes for CASSGTAFLVNEQFF.

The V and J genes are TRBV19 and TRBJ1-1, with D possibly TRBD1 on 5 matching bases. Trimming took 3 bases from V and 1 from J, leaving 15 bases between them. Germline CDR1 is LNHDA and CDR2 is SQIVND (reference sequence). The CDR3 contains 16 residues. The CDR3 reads CASSIRGRSGNTEAFF. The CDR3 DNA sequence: TGTGCCAGTAGTATTCGGGGGAGGAGTGGGAACACTGAAGCTTTCTTT.

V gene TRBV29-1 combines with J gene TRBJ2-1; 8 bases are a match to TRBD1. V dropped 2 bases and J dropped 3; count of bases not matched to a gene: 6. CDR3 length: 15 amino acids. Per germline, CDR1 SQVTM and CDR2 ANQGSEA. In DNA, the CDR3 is TGCAGCGTTGAACCTTTGGGACAGGTCTACAATGAGCAGTTCTTC. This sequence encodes CSVEPLGQVYNEQFF.

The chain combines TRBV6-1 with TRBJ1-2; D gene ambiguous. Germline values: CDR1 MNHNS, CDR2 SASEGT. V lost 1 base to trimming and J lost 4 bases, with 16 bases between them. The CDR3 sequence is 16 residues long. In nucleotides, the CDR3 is TGTGCCAGCAGTGAAGAACCAAGAGGCAGCCGCTATGGCTACACCTTC. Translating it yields CASSEEPRGSRYGYTF.

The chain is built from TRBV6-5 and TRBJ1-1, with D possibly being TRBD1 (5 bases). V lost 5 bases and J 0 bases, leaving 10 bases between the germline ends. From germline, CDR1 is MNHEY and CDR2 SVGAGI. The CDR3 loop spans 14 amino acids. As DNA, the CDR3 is TGTGCCAGCAGTCTACCGACAGTGAACACTGAAGCTTTCTTT. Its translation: CASSLPTVNTEAFF.

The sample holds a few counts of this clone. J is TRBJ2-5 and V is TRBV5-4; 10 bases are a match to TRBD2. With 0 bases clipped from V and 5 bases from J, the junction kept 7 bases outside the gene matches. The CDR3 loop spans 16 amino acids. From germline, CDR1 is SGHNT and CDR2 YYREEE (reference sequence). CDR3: CASSLGLAGVGETQYF. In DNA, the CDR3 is TGTGCCAGCAGCTTGGGGCTAGCGGGAGTAGGGGAGACCCAGTACTTC.

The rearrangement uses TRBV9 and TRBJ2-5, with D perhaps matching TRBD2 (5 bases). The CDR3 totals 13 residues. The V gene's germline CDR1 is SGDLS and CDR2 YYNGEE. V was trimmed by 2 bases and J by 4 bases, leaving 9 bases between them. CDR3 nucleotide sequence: TGTGCCAGCAGCGTTTGGGGAGTAGAGACCCAGTACTTC. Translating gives CASSVWGVETQYF.

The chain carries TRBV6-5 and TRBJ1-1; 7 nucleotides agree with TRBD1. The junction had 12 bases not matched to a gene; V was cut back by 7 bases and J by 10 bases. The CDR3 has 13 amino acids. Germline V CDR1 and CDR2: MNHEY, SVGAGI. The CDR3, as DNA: TGTGCCAGCAAGGCGCGTCAGGGGGTGCGAGCTTTCTTT. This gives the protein CASKARQGVRAFF.

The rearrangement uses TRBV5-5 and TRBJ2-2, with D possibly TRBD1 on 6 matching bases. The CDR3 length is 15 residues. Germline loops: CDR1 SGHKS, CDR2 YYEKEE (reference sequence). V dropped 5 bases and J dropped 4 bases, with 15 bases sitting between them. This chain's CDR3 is CASRYTDRITGELFF. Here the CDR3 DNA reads TGTGCCAGCAGGTACACCGACAGGATCACCGGGGAGCTGTTTTTT. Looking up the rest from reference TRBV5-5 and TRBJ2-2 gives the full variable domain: DAGVTQSPTHLIKTRGQQVTLRCSPISGHKSVSWYQQVLGQGPQFIFQYYEKEERGRGNFPDRFSARQFPNYSSELNVNALLLGDSALYLCASRYTDRITGELFFGEGSRLTVL.